A selection of T cell receptor beta chains follows, all from one sample in a study of cytomegalovirus exposure and HLA in healthy donors. Some clones are missing from TCRdb's copy, which holds only in-frame ones; the method was immunoSEQ multiplex PCR. This table has around 130,000 clones, roughly four fifths appearing once. Sequencing was done on a sample of PBMCs. All receptors derive from a girl aged 2-15 years in good health and CMV-seronegative. CDR3s include the opening cysteine and the closing phenylalanine or tryptophan. D genes are given only for firm matches. Clone size, where shown, is once, few, many, or a class for clones that have expanded.

>TRBD2|15|NA|TRBV27|TRBJ2-1
TGTGCCAGCAGCCTAGCGGGGGGCTCCTACAATGAGCAGTTCTTC
CASSLAGGSYNEQFF
>NA|16|NA|TRBV27|TRBJ2-6
TGTGCCAGCAGTAACCTGGCAGGGGCTGGGGCCAACGTCCTGACTTTC
CASSNLAGAGANVLTF
>TRBD1|15|few|TRBV5-1|TRBJ1-2
TGCGCCAGCAGCTTCACAGGGGGCGAGCGGAATGGCTACACCTTC
CASSFTGGERNGYTF
>NA|14|NA|TRBV7-2|TRBJ2-7
TGTGCCAGCAGCCCGGGGAGGACTTCCTACGAGCAGTACTTC
CASSPGRTSYEQYF
>TRBD2|18|NA|TRBV2|TRBJ2-3
TGTGCCAGCAGCCGAGATGGGGCGGGCGGGAGGGACGGAGATACGCAGTATTTT
CASSRDGAGGRDGDTQYF
>TRBD1|17|NA|TRBV4-1|TRBJ1-3
TGCGCCAGCAGCCAAGATCCGGGGACAGGGGCTGGAAACACCATATATTTT
CASSQDPGTGAGNTIYF
>NA|12|NA|TRBV5-6|TRBJ1-1
TGTGCCAGCAGCCCCCAGACAGGCGAAGCTTTCTTT
CASSPQTGEAFF
>NA|13|once|TRBV5-4|TRBJ2-7
TGTGCCAGCAGCTTGGAACCAGGGAAGGAGCAGTACTTC
CASSLEPGKEQYF
>NA|14|NA|TRBV7-8|TRBJ2-3
TGTGCCAGCAGCTTCGAGCGGTACACAGATACGCAGTATTTT
CASSFERYTDTQYF
>NA|13|once|TRBV2|TRBJ1-1
TGTGCCAGCAGAGGCGGGGTTTACACTGAAGCTTTCTTT
CASRGGVYTEAFF
>TRBD2|17|NA|TRBV7-2|TRBJ2-7
TGTGCCAGCAGCTTAACTAGCGGGAGCGCCATCTCCTACGAGCAGTACTTC
CASSLTSGSAISYEQYF